These 25 T cell receptor beta chains were all obtained from the same sample, sequenced in a study of T cell repertoires in cytomegalovirus infection. TCRdb re-called the reads with MiXCR, one entry per CDR3 protein. Of just under 550,000 distinct CDR3 sequences listed, more than 25% are singletons. The sample consisted of PBMCs. These receptors all stem from a human donor in good health (CMV status not recorded). Some clones in this sample may be carry-over from other donors' samples.

The chain carries TRBV6-2 or TRBV6-3 and TRBJ2-7; 10 positions agree with TRBD2. Trimming at V came to 3 bases and at J to 0 bases, leaving 5 bases not matched to a gene. The germline gives CDR1 MNHEY, CDR2 SVGEGT. The CDR3 totals 16 residues. The CDR3: CASSYSLAGASYEQYV. CDR3 DNA sequence: TGTGCCAGCAGTTATTCTCTAGCGGGAGCCTCCTACGAGCAGTACGTC.

The rearrangement links TRBV6-5 to TRBJ1-1; D is undetermined. V was clipped by 2 bases and J by 1 base, with 5 bases between them. CDR1 and CDR2 (germline): MNHEY, SVGAGI. CDR3 size: 13 residues. The DNA of the CDR3 is TGTGCCAGCAGTTACCGGAGGAACACTGAAGCTTTCTTT. Translating gives CASSYRRNTEAFF.

This clonotype was seen a few times. The chain joins TRBV11-2 to TRBJ2-1, with 13 bases lining up with TRBD2. This CDR3 is built from 16 residues. J gave up 6 bases and V 4 bases, and 6 bases lay outside the gene matches. In germline, CDR1 is SGHAT, CDR2 FQNNGV. CDR3 sequence (DNA): TGTGCCAGCAGCTCTTATCGACTAGCGGGAGGCAATGAGCAGTTCTTC. It translates to CASSSYRLAGGNEQFF.

V gene TRBV4-1 combines with J gene TRBJ1-1; 9 bases align to TRBD1. There are 16 residues in the CDR3. Germline CDR1 is MGHRA and CDR2 is YSYEKL. V gave up 0 bases and J gave up 8 bases; unmatched junction bases: 10. In DNA form, the CDR3 reads TGCGCCAGCAGCCAAGAATTGGGACAGGGAATAATAGAAGCTTTCTTT. This sequence encodes CASSQELGQGIIEAFF.

V and J are TRBV6-6 and TRBJ2-1, with D uncertain. The CDR3 is made up of 15 amino acids. The germline V gene has CDR1 MNHNY and CDR2 SVGAGI (reference sequence). V was clipped by 2 bases and J by 7 bases, with 15 bases between them. The CDR3 loop is CASSYPTLVGNEQFF. CDR3 in DNA: TGTGCCAGCAGTTACCCCACTTTGGTCGGTAATGAGCAGTTCTTC.

The V and J genes are TRBV27 and TRBJ1-5; no definite D call. This CDR3 comprises 16 residues. Trimming pared 1 base from V and 0 bases from J, leaving 10 bases between. Germline V gives CDR1 MNHEY, CDR2 SMNVEV (reference sequence). The CDR3 DNA follows: TGTGCCAGCAGTTTATTCTCCGCAAATAGCAATCAGCCCCAGCATTTT. Encoded protein: CASSLFSANSNQPQHF.

This chain connects TRBV24-1 to TRBJ2-5; possibly TRBD1 for D (6 bases). The CDR3 contains 15 residues. Germline CDR1 KGHDR, CDR2 SFDVKD. V gave up 1 base and J gave up 0 bases, with 8 bases separating them. Here the CDR3 DNA reads TGTGCCACCAGTGATTTCCGACAGGACCAAGAGACCCAGTACTTC. It specifies CATSDFRQDQETQYF.

This clonotype has a count of ten or more. DNA of the CDR3: TGTGCCAGCAGCGCAAGACAGGGGGGGAACACTGAAGCTTTCTTT. This encodes CASSARQGGNTEAFF. This chain uses TRBV7-2 with TRBJ1-1; TRBD1 agrees at 9 bases. There are 15 residues in the CDR3. Germline CDR1 is SGHTA and CDR2 is FQGNSA. V shed 5 bases and J 1 base; nucleotides not matched to a gene: 5.

This clonotype was detected only a few times. V usage is TRBV7-9 and J usage is TRBJ1-1; D is unclear. This CDR3 region has 14 residues. V dropped 5 bases and J dropped 4 bases, with 14 bases sitting between them. Per germline, CDR1 SEHNR and CDR2 FQNEAQ (reference sequence). The CDR3 DNA sequence: TGTGCCAGCAGCCCAGCGGGGTGGGGCACTGAAGCTTTCTTT. The encoded protein is CASSPAGWGTEAFF. The full variable domain, its missing parts supplied by reference TRBV7-9 and TRBJ1-1, is DTGVSQNPRHKITKRGQNVTFRCDPISEHNRLYWYRQTLGQGPEFLTYFQNEAQLEKSRLLSDRFSAERPKGSFSTLEIQRTEQGDSAMYLCASSPAGWGTEAFFGQGTRLTVV.

CDR3 in DNA: TGTGCCAGCAGTTACTCTAGAGGAAGCGAGAGCTCCTACAATGAGCAGTTCTTC. Its translation: CASSYSRGSESSYNEQFF. The rearrangement links TRBV6-5 to TRBJ2-1; D is unclear. This CDR3 comprises 18 residues. CDR1 is MNHEY, CDR2 SVGAGI, per germline. V gave up 0 bases and J gave up 0 bases, with 15 bases separating them.

This clonotype has a handful of counts. This chain links TRBV7-2 with TRBJ1-2; D uncertain. CDR1 and CDR2 from the germline V gene are SGHTA and FQGNSA. The CDR3 contains 15 residues. The V end lost 5 bases, the J end lost 3 bases, and 16 bases lay between the germline ends. The CDR3 region is CASSPPLTVYYGYTF. The CDR3 DNA reads TGTGCCAGCAGCCCCCCTTTGACGGTCTACTATGGCTACACCTTC.

This clonotype was observed many times. The chain uses TRBV7-2 and TRBJ2-3, with D perhaps assigned TRBD1 or TRBD2 (5 bases each). Germline CDR1 is SGHTA and CDR2 is FQGNSA. The CDR3 runs 16 residues. The V end lost 6 bases, the J end lost 0 bases, and 16 bases lay between the germline ends. The CDR3 protein is CASRGGTGTSTDTQYF. The CDR3 DNA reads TGTGCCAGCAGAGGAGGCACCGGGACGAGCACAGATACGCAGTATTTT.

This chain uses TRBV4-1 with TRBJ2-5; D may match TRBD1 or TRBD2 (5 bases each). The CDR3 totals 13 residues. Trimming removed 0 bases from V and 7 bases from J, with 9 bases in between. The germline V gene has CDR1 MGHRA and CDR2 YSYEKL. The CDR3 loop reads CASSQDGALTQYF. The DNA for the CDR3 is TGCGCCAGCAGCCAAGACGGGGCCTTGACCCAGTACTTC.

In its sample, this clonotype was seen many times. This chain connects TRBV7-2 to TRBJ2-1, with a tentative D call TRBD1 (6 bases). The CDR3 length is 17 residues. Germline V CDR1 and CDR2: SGHTA, FQGNSA. V was cut by 0 bases and J by 4 bases, with 16 bases left in between. CDR3 sequence (DNA): TGTGCCAGCAGCTTAGCGTGGGGGCGCCGTTCGTACAATGAGCAGTTCTTC. Translating it yields CASSLAWGRRSYNEQFF. Variable domain in full (rest from reference TRBV7-2 and TRBJ2-1): GAGVSQSPSNKVTEKGKDVELRCDPISGHTALYWYRQSLGQGLEFLIYFQGNSAPDKSGLPSDRFSAERTGGSVSTLTIQRTQQEDSAVYLCASSLAWGRRSYNEQFFGPGTRLTVL.

This clonotype was seen repeatedly, ten times or more. This chain joins TRBV11-2 and TRBJ2-7; D ambiguous. Per germline, CDR1 SGHAT and CDR2 FQNNGV. CDR3 length: 16 amino acids. V was shortened by 5 bases and J by 1 base, with 18 bases between the two germline ends. The CDR3 protein is CASSGRSGQVSYEQYF. In DNA form, the CDR3 reads TGTGCCAGCAGCGGCCGTTCCGGGCAGGTGTCCTACGAGCAGTACTTC.

This clonotype was observed at least ten times. The chain carries TRBV7-2 and TRBJ1-5; D is unclear. There are 15 residues in the CDR3. V was shortened by 5 bases and J by 0 bases, with 11 bases between the two germline ends. The germline V gene encodes CDR1 SGHTA and CDR2 FQGNSA. The DNA of the CDR3 is TGTGCCAGCAGCCCCCAACGGAATAGCAATCAGCCCCAGCATTTT. It translates to CASSPQRNSNQPQHF.

This clonotype was picked up many times. The genes are TRBV10-3 and TRBJ1-2, with 7 bases fitting TRBD1. Losses at the gene ends were 6 bases for V and 1 base for J; bases not matched to a gene: 5. This CDR3 is built from 14 residues. The germline V gene has CDR1 ENHRY and CDR2 SYGVKD. In nucleotides, the CDR3 is TGTGCCATCAGCCTAGGACAGGTTAACTATGGCTACACCTTC. Translating it yields CAISLGQVNYGYTF.

This sequence joins TRBV5-5 and TRBJ1-5, with unresolved D. CDR1 SGHKS and CDR2 YYEKEE come from the germline V gene (reference sequence). Trimming removed 3 bases at V and 7 bases at J, with 5 bases between. The CDR3 contains 11 residues. CDR3 sequence: CASSYKQPQHF. The CDR3 DNA sequence: TGTGCCAGCAGCTATAAACAGCCCCAGCATTTT. The variable domain in full, completed from reference TRBV5-5 and TRBJ1-5, reads DAGVTQSPTHLIKTRGQQVTLRCSPISGHKSVSWYQQVLGQGPQFIFQYYEKEERGRGNFPDRFSARQFPNYSSELNVNALLLGDSALYLCASSYKQPQHFGDGTRLSIL.

Only a few counts were recorded for this clonotype. The V call is TRBV7-9, the J call TRBJ1-1, with D unresolved. Between the trimmed V and J ends, which lost 3 bases and 8 bases, there was a span of 13 bases. This CDR3 is built from 13 residues. Germline-derived CDR1 and CDR2 are SEHNR and FQNEAQ (reference sequence). In DNA form, the CDR3 reads TGTGCCAGCAGCTTCGGTCTAATATCGGAAGCTTTCTTT. Protein sequence: CASSFGLISEAFF.

V gene TRBV7-8 combines with J gene TRBJ2-7; possibly TRBD2 for D (5 bases). The germline V gene has CDR1 SGHVS and CDR2 FQNEAQ. The CDR3 is 14 residues long. Deletions cut 1 base from V and 4 bases from J, with 11 bases between. This chain's CDR3 is CASSLGSSKYEQYF. The CDR3 bases are TGTGCCAGCAGCTTAGGATCTAGCAAGTACGAGCAGTACTTC. Full variable domain (outside the CDR3, taken from reference TRBV7-8 and TRBJ2-7): GAGVSQSPRYKVAKRGQDVALRCDPISGHVSLFWYQQALGQGPEFLTYFQNEAQLDKSGLPSDRFFAERPEGSVSTLKIQRTQQEDSAVYLCASSLGSSKYEQYFGPGTRLTVT.

The table lists this clonotype with a few counts. This chain joins TRBV19 and TRBJ2-1; 10 bases line up with TRBD2. V gave up 7 bases and J gave up 8 bases; unmatched junction bases: 8. The CDR3 is 14 residues long. Per germline, CDR1 LNHDA and CDR2 SQIVND (reference sequence). For the CDR3, the DNA is TGTGCCAGTAAGCAGCTAGCGGGAGCCTATGAGCAGTTCTTC. This gives the protein CASKQLAGAYEQFF.

This clonotype was seen at least ten times. An end of the junction does not agree with germline; a read error may underlie this. The chain employs TRBV5-6 and TRBJ2-5; TRBD2 might be the D (6 bases). Germline values: CDR1 SGHDT, CDR2 YYEEEE. The CDR3 spans 13 residues. The CDR3 region is CASSLAGKETQYF. In DNA form, the CDR3 reads TGTGCCAGCAGTTTGGCGGGGAAAGAGACCCAGTACTTC.

The chain has TRBV18 and TRBJ1-1; 8 bases line up with TRBD1. The CDR3 loop spans 13 amino acids. The ends lost 6 bases at V and 1 base at J; junction bases unmatched: 1. Germline V gene sequence: CDR1 KGHSH, CDR2 LQKENI. CDR3 nucleotides: TGTGCCAGCTCGACAGGGGAGAACACTGAAGCTTTCTTT. Amino acid sequence: CASSTGENTEAFF.

This rearrangement joins TRBV20-1 to TRBJ2-2; the D is unclear. The CDR3 runs 14 residues. Germline V lookup: CDR1 DFQATT, CDR2 SNEGSKA (reference sequence). V was cut by 0 bases and J by 2 bases, with 7 bases left in between. Here the CDR3 DNA reads TGCAGTGCTAGAGATCGGGTAAACACCGGGGAGCTGTTTTTT. Its protein product is CSARDRVNTGELFF.

The rearrangement uses TRBV11-2 and TRBJ2-3, with a weak D call TRBD2 (6 bases). The CDR3 loop spans 16 amino acids. Germline V gives CDR1 SGHAT, CDR2 FQNNGV. V dropped 2 bases and J dropped 1 base, with 13 bases sitting between them. The CDR3 spells CASSLLVSGGTDTQYF. The CDR3 nucleotides read TGTGCCAGCAGCTTATTGGTGTCGGGAGGCACAGATACGCAGTATTTT.